This T cell receptor (beta chain) was sequenced in a study of CD4 T cells in relation to SARS-CoV-2 and coronaviruses. The study, taken as a whole, reports: SARS-CoV-2-driven expansion was significantly weaker in crossreactive than monoreactive clones.

In regard to this clone: The antigen remains undetermined.

The CDR3 has 16 amino acids. Looked up from germline, CDR1 is MDHEN and CDR2 is SYDVKM. V lost 8 bases to trimming and J lost 1 base; unmatched junction nucleotides: 10. Unexposed donor CD4+ T cells date from about 2011-2018, before the COVID-19 pandemic. After roughly ten days of culture, CD4+ T cells were isolated. Cells permitting, SARS-CoV-2 S/N and four cold-coronavirus spikes were tested on unexposed-donor CD4+ T cells. PBMCs were plated at two million per well in IL-2-containing medium. TCRdb's copy holds only in-frame clones and misses some; the assay was immunoSEQ multiplex PCR. The top ten clones hold 9.5% to 15% of a sample with 20,000 to 25,000 clones, 65% to 80% of them seen once.

Sequencing was performed on CD4+ T cells from PBMCs, cultured in vitro. This sequence originates from a human donor in good health. The rearrangement uses TRBV28 and TRBJ2-1, with 8 bases matching TRBD2. The chain's CDR3 is CASSREGTSSYNEQFF. The CDR3 DNA reads as TGTGCCAGCTCACGGGAGGGGACTAGTTCCTACAATGAGCAGTTCTTC.